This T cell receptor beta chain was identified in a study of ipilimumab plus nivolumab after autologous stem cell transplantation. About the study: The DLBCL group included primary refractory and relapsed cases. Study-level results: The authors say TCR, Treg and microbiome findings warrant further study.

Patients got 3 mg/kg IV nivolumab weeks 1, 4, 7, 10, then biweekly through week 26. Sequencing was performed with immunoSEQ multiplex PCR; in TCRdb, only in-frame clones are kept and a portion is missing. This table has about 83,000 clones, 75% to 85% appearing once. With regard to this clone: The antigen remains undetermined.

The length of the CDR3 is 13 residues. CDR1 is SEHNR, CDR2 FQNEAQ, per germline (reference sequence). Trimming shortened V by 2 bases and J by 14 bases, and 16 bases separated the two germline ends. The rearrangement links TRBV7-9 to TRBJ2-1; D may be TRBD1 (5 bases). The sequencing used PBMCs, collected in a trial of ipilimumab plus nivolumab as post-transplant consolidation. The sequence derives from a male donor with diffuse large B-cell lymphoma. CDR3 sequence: CASSLYSDNKEFF. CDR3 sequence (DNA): TGTGCCAGCAGCTTATATTCGGACAACAAGGAGTTCTTC.